Listed here are 23 T cell receptor beta chains from one sample, sequenced in a study of shared clonotypes between healthy human individuals. Naivety among CD8 cells was defined by CD45RO negativity and positive CCR7 selection, thereby excluding terminally differentiated effector memory CD45RA+ cells. Data came from immunoSEQ multiplex PCR; TCRdb stores just in-frame clones and leaves some out. This sample has about 2 million clones; about 95% occur once, and the top ten carry 0.85% to 1.2%. The sequenced sample consisted of naive CD8+ T cells sorted from blood. The receptors originated from a man aged 18 to 35 in good health.

This clone was seen only once. The chain employs TRBV2 and TRBJ2-3; no reliable D call. Per germline, CDR1 SNHLY and CDR2 FYNNEI. This CDR3 spans 15 amino acids. V was clipped by 5 bases and J by 4 bases, with 16 bases between them. This chain's CDR3 is CASSLSRSVADTQYF. CDR3 nucleotides: TGTGCCAGCAGTCTTTCCCGCTCCGTCGCAGATACGCAGTATTTT.

About this clone: The same CDR3 also results from other DNA sequences found in this sample. The chain recombines TRBV30 with TRBJ2-7, with D maybe TRBD2 (6 bases). This CDR3 spans 14 amino acids. The V end was cut by 2 bases, the J end by 2 bases, with 13 bases between. Germline CDR1 reads GTSNPN; CDR2 reads SVGIG (reference sequence). The CDR3 protein is CAWSPPGLTYEQYF. CDR3 sequence (DNA): TGTGCCTGGAGTCCCCCGGGACTTACCTACGAGCAGTACTTC.

The J gene is TRBJ2-7, the V gene TRBV10-1, with D possibly being TRBD1 (5 bases). This CDR3 contains 14 residues. In germline, CDR1 is WNHNN, CDR2 SYGVQD (reference sequence). V lost 0 bases, J lost 2 bases, and 8 bases lay in between. DNA of the CDR3: TGCGCCAGCAGTGAGTCTGGCAGGGCCTACGAGCAGTACTTC. It yields the protein CASSESGRAYEQYF.

Regarding this clone: One base away lies a much larger clone, so this may be a sequencing read error. The V gene is TRBV7-2, the J gene TRBJ1-1; D is unclear. Trimming left V 1 base short and J 0 bases short, with 9 bases between. The CDR3 spans 15 residues. The germline gives CDR1 SGHTA, CDR2 FQGNSA. CDR3 sequence: CASSLEWGMNTEAFF. CDR3 DNA: TGTGCCAGCAGCTTAGAGTGGGGAATGAACACTGAAGCTTTCTTT.

This chain uses TRBV5-1 with TRBJ2-7; D not certain. This CDR3 region has 15 residues. The V gene's germline CDR1 is SGHRS and CDR2 YFSETQ. Trimming took 3 bases from V and 0 from J, leaving 13 bases between them. The CDR3 region is CASSSAGQSSYEQYF. CDR3 DNA: TGCGCCAGCAGCTCGGCAGGTCAAAGCTCCTACGAGCAGTACTTC.

Concerning this clone itself: Within the sample, other DNA sequences also encode this same CDR3. The J gene is TRBJ2-1, the V gene TRBV10-3; a possible D gene is TRBD2 (6 bases). The CDR3 is 16 amino acids. V was pared by 3 bases and J by 1 base, with 13 bases between. The germline V gene has CDR1 ENHRY and CDR2 SYGVKD. This CDR3 reads CAISDLGGRSYNEQFF. DNA for the CDR3: TGTGCCATCAGTGATTTGGGGGGAAGATCCTACAATGAGCAGTTCTTC.

The chain employs TRBV28 and TRBJ2-7; weak D call: TRBD1 (5 bases). V was cut by 2 bases and J by 0 bases, with 11 bases left in between. The CDR3 loop spans 15 amino acids. Germline V gene sequence: CDR1 MDHEN, CDR2 SYDVKM. The DNA of the CDR3 is TGTGCCAGCAGTTTAGAAAGGGGCCTCTCCTACGAGCAGTACTTC. This gives the protein CASSLERGLSYEQYF.

The chain couples TRBV30 to TRBJ2-5; D gene ambiguous. From germline, CDR1 is GTSNPN and CDR2 SVGIG (reference sequence). Trimming removed 0 bases from V and 5 bases from J, with 10 bases in between. The CDR3 runs 13 residues. CDR3 nucleotide sequence: TGTGCCTGGAGTGTGGGCAATTTGGAGACCCAGTACTTC. Translating it yields CAWSVGNLETQYF.

CDR3 region: CASRGTGGYGYTF. CDR3 sequence (DNA): TGTGCCAGCAGGGGGACGGGAGGGTATGGCTACACCTTC. This chain connects TRBV28 to TRBJ1-2; D might be TRBD1 (5 bases). The germline gives CDR1 MDHEN, CDR2 SYDVKM. Trimming left V 6 bases short and J 5 bases short, with 13 bases between. This CDR3 has 13 residues.

The rearrangement links TRBV6-5 to TRBJ2-2; TRBD1 might be the D (6 bases). The length of the CDR3 is 14 residues. Trimming left V 6 bases short and J 5 bases short, with 13 bases between. Germline V gives CDR1 MNHEY, CDR2 SVGAGI. The CDR3 bases are TGTGCCAGCAGCTGGACAGTTGTGACCGGGGAGCTGTTTTTT. It is translated as CASSWTVVTGELFF.

This chain joins TRBV13 and TRBJ2-1; TRBD2 matches at 9 bases. The CDR3 has 16 residues. The germline gives CDR1 PRHDT, CDR2 FYEKMQ (reference sequence). The V and J ends lost 3 bases and 1 base, in that order; junction bases with no gene match: 4. CDR3 DNA sequence: TGTGCCAGCAGCTTCGGAGCGGGAGGATCCTACAATGAGCAGTTCTTC. It codes for CASSFGAGGSYNEQFF. Full variable domain (remainder filled in from reference TRBV13 and TRBJ2-1): AAGVIQSPRHLIKEKRETATLKCYPIPRHDTVYWYQQGPGQDPQFLISFYEKMQSDKGSIPDRFSAQQFSDYHSELNMSSLELGDSALYFCASSFGAGGSYNEQFFGPGTRLTVL.

The chain joins TRBV11-2 to TRBJ1-5; D call uncertain. V was cut by 5 bases and J by 3 bases, with 17 bases left in between. This CDR3 is 16 amino acids long. CDR1 is SGHAT, CDR2 FQNNGV, per germline. The CDR3 is CASSRGLDGVNQPQHF. In DNA, the CDR3 is TGTGCCAGCAGCCGCGGACTGGACGGGGTCAATCAGCCCCAGCATTTT.

The chain combines TRBV4-3 with TRBJ2-7; 10 bases agree with TRBD1. Germline CDR1 reads LGHNA; CDR2 reads YSLEER. With 0 bases clipped from V and 2 bases from J, the junction kept 7 bases outside the gene matches. This CDR3 contains 17 residues. As DNA, the CDR3 is TGCGCCAGCAGCCAAGATAGGGCCGGACAGGGGGCCTACGAGCAGTACTTC. It codes for CASSQDRAGQGAYEQYF.

The rearrangement links TRBV19 to TRBJ2-7; D possibly corresponds to TRBD2 (6 bases). CDR1 is LNHDA, CDR2 SQIVND, per germline (reference sequence). The germline V and J ends were trimmed by 5 bases and 1 base, with 12 bases remaining between them. The CDR3 contains 14 residues. For the CDR3, the DNA is TGTGCCAGTAGTGAGGAGGGGCTGTCCTACGAGCAGTACTTC. Translated: CASSEEGLSYEQYF.

This chain joins TRBV10-2 and TRBJ1-2; weak D call: TRBD1 (5 bases). The V end was cut by 5 bases, the J end by 4 bases, with 11 bases between. The CDR3 covers 13 residues. Germline assignment: CDR1 WSHSY and CDR2 SAAADI. The CDR3 loop reads CASSWGAGYGYTF. CDR3 DNA: TGCGCCAGCAGTTGGGGCGCTGGCTATGGCTACACCTTC.

This chain connects TRBV4-1 to TRBJ1-4; perhaps TRBD1 as D (5 bases). Germline-derived CDR1 and CDR2 are MGHRA and YSYEKL. V lost 3 bases to trimming and J lost 2 bases, with 13 bases between them. This CDR3 is built from 16 residues. This CDR3 reads CASSHPVAGTNEKLFF. In DNA, the CDR3 is TGCGCCAGCAGCCACCCTGTAGCAGGGACTAATGAAAAACTGTTTTTT.

This chain links TRBV9 with TRBJ2-3, with D possibly matching TRBD2 (6 bases). The CDR3 runs 13 residues. Looked up from germline, CDR1 is SGDLS and CDR2 is YYNGEE. Trimming removed 4 bases from V and 6 bases from J, with 12 bases in between. Here the CDR3 DNA reads TGTGCCAGCAGCAAATTAAGCGGGGATACGCAGTATTTT. Amino acid sequence: CASSKLSGDTQYF. Combining the CDR3 with reference TRBV9 and TRBJ2-3 gives the whole variable domain DSGVTQTPKHLITATGQRVTLRCSPRSGDLSVYWYQQSLDQGLQFLIQYYNGEERAKGNILERFSAQQFPDLHSELNLSSLELGDSALYFCASSKLSGDTQYFGPGTRLTVL.

J is TRBJ1-1 and V is TRBV21-1; the DNA was not used to check the table's D call, TRBD1. TRBV21-1 is listed as a pseudogene. This CDR3 has 15 amino acids. CDR3 loop: CASSKTYQGNTEAFF. As DNA, the CDR3 is TGTGCCAGCAGCAAAACTTATCAGGGGAACACTGAAGCTTTCTTT.

About this clone itself: Other DNA sequences in the sample encode the same CDR3. This chain links TRBV6-6 with TRBJ1-1; D unresolved. The CDR3 has 12 amino acids. Germline V gene lookup returns CDR1 MNHNY and CDR2 SVGAGI (reference sequence). The germline V and J ends were trimmed by 0 bases and 4 bases, with 3 bases remaining between them. CDR3 region: CASSYSLTEAFF. CDR3 nucleotide sequence: TGTGCCAGCAGTTACTCGCTCACTGAAGCTTTCTTT.

The rearrangement links TRBV7-3 to TRBJ2-2; 7 bases fit TRBD1. The V and J ends lost 5 bases and 4 bases, in that order; junction bases with no gene match: 7. The CDR3 runs 15 residues. The germline gives CDR1 SGHTA, CDR2 FQGTGA. CDR3 in amino acids: CASSPTGALTGELFF. In DNA, the CDR3 is TGTGCCAGCAGCCCCACAGGGGCCCTCACCGGGGAGCTGTTTTTT.

V usage is TRBV2 and J usage is TRBJ1-5; D unclear. The CDR3 spans 14 residues. V was pared by 6 bases and J by 0 bases, with 9 bases between. Germline V lookup: CDR1 SNHLY, CDR2 FYNNEI. The DNA of the CDR3 is TGTGCCAGCAGACAGTTATCTAGCAATCAGCCCCAGCATTTT. This gives the protein CASRQLSSNQPQHF.

The chain is built from TRBV27 and TRBJ1-1, with D hard to call. Trimming left V 7 bases short and J 4 bases short, with 7 bases between. The germline CDR1 and CDR2 sequences are MNHEY and SMNVEV (reference sequence). The CDR3 extends over 11 amino acids. The CDR3 loop is CASTEGTEAFF. The CDR3 bases are TGTGCCAGCACTGAGGGCACTGAAGCTTTCTTT.

The V and J genes are TRBV5-1 and TRBJ2-7; D is perhaps TRBD1 or TRBD2 (5 bases each). V lost 4 bases and J 6 bases, leaving 11 bases between the germline ends. Germline-derived CDR1 and CDR2 are SGHRS and YFSETQ. The CDR3 is 12 amino acids. This CDR3 is CASSRMGVEQYF. The CDR3 nucleotides read TGCGCCAGCAGCCGGATGGGGGTCGAGCAGTACTTC.